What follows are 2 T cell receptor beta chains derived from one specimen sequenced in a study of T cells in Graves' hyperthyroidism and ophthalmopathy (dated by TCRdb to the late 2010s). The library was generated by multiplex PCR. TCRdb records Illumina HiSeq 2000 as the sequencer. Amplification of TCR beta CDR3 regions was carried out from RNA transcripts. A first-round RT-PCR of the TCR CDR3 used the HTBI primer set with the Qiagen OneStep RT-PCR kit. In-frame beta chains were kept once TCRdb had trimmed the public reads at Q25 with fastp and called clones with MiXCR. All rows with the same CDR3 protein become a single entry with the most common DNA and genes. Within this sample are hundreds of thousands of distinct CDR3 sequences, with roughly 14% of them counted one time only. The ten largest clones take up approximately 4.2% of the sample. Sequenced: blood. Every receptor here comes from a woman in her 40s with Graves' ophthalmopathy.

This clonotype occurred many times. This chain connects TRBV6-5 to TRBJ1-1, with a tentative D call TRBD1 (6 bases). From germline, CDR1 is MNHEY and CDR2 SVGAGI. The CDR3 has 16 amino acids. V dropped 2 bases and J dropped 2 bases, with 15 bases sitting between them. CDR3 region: CASSYHAGAINTEAFF. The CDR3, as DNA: TGTGCCAGCAGTTACCACGCAGGGGCGATTAACACTGAAGCTTTCTTT.

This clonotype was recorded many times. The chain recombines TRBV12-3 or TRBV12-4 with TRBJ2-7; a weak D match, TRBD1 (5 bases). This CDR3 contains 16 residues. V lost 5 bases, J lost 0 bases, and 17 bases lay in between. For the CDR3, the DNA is TGTGCCAGCAGTCTGGGGCCCGGCGGTACCTCCTACGAGCAGTACTTC. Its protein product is CASSLGPGGTSYEQYF.